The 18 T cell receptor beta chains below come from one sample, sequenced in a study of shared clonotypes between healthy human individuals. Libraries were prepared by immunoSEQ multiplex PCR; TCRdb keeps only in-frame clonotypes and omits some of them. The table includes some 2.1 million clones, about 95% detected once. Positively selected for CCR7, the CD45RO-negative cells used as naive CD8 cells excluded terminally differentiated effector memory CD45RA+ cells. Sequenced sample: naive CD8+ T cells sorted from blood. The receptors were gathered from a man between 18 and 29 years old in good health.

The CDR3, as DNA: TGTGCCAGCAGCCCTCCCGACAGGGGCGAGCAGTACTTC. Translating gives CASSPPDRGEQYF. The chain joins TRBV11-2 to TRBJ2-7; TRBD1 agrees at 8 bases. The germline V gene has CDR1 SGHAT and CDR2 FQNNGV. V was clipped by 5 bases and J by 6 bases; unmatched bases: 6. This CDR3 contains 13 residues.

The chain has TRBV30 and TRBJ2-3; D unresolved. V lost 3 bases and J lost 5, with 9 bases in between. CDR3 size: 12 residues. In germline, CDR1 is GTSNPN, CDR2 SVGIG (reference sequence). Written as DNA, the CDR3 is TGTGCCTGGAGCATGTCAGTAGATACGCAGTATTTT. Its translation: CAWSMSVDTQYF.

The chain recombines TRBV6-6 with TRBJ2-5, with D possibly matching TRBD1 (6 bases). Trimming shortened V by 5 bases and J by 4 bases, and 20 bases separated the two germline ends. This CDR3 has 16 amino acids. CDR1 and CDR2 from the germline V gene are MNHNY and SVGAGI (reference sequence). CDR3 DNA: TGTGCCAGCAGTCCACAGGGTAGCCTGTACGGAGAGACCCAGTACTTC. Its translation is CASSPQGSLYGETQYF.

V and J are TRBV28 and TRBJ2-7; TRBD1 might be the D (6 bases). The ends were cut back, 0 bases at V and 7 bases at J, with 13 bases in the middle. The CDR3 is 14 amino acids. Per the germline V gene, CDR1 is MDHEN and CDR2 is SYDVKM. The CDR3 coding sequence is TGTGCCAGCAGTTTATGGGACAGCCCTTCGGAGCAGTACTTC. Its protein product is CASSLWDSPSEQYF.

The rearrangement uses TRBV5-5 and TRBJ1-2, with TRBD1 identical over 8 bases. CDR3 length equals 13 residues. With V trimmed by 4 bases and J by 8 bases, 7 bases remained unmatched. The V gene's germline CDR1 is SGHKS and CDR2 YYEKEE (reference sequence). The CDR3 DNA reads TGTGCCAGCAGCCTCCGACAGGGGCAAGGCTACACCTTC. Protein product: CASSLRQGQGYTF.

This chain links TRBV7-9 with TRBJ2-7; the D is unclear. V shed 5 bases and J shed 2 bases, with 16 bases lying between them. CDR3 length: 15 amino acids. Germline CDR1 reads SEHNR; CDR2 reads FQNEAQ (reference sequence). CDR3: CASSPSTGPAYEQYF. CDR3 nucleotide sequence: TGTGCCAGCAGCCCGTCGACTGGGCCCGCCTACGAGCAGTACTTC.

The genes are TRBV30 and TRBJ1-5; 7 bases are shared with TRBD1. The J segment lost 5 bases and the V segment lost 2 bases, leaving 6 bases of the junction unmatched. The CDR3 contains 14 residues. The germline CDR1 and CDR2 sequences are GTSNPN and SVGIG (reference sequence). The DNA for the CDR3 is TGTGCCTGGAGTTACGACAGGGACCATCAGCCCCAGCATTTT. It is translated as CAWSYDRDHQPQHF.

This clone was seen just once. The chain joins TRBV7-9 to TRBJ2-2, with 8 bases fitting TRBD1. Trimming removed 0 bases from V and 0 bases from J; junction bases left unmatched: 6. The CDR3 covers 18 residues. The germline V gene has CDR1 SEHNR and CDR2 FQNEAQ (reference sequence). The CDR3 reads CASSLANSGQANTGELFF. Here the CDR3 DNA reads TGTGCCAGCAGCTTAGCAAATTCGGGACAGGCGAACACCGGGGAGCTGTTTTTT.

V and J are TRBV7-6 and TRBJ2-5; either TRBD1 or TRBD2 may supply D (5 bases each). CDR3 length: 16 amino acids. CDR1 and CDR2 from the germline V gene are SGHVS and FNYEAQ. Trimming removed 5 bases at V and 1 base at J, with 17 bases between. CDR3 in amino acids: CASSARRPGPQETQYF. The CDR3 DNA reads TGTGCCAGCAGCGCTAGACGGCCGGGACCCCAAGAGACCCAGTACTTC.

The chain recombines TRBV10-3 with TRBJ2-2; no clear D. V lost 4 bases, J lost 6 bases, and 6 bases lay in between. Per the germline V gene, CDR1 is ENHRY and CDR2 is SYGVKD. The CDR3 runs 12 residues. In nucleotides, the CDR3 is TGTGCCATCAGTGGCTTGGCCGGGGAGCTGTTTTTT. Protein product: CAISGLAGELFF.

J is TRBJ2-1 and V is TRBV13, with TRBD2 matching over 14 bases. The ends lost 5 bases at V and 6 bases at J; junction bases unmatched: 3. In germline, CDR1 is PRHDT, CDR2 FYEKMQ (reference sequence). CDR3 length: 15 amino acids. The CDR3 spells CASSTGTSGGNEQFF. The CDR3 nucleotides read TGTGCCAGCAGCACCGGGACTAGCGGGGGCAATGAGCAGTTCTTC.

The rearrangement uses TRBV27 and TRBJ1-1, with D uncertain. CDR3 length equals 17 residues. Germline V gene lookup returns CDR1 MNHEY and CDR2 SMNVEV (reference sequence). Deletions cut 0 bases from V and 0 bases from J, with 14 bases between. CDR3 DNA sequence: TGTGCCAGCAGTTTATCTCGAGGGCCCTATATGAACACTGAAGCTTTCTTT. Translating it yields CASSLSRGPYMNTEAFF.

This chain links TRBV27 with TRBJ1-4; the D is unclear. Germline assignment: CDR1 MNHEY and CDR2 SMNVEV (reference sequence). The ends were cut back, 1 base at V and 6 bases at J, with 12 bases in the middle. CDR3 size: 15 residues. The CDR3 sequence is CASSLYGPADEKLFF. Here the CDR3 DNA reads TGTGCCAGCAGTTTATACGGGCCCGCGGATGAAAAACTGTTTTTT.

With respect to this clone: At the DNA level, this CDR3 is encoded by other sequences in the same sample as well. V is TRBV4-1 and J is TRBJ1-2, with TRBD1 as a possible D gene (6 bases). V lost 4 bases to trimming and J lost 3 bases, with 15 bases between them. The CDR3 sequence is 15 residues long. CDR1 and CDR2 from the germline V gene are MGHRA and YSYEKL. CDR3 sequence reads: CASSLTPTGDYGYTF. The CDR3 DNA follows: TGCGCCAGCAGCCTCACCCCGACAGGAGACTATGGCTACACCTTC.

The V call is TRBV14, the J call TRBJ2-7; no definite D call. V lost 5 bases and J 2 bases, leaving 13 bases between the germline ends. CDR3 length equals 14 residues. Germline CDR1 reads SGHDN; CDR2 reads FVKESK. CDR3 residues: CASSYGRVTYEQYF. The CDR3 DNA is TGTGCCAGCAGCTACGGTAGGGTAACCTACGAGCAGTACTTC.

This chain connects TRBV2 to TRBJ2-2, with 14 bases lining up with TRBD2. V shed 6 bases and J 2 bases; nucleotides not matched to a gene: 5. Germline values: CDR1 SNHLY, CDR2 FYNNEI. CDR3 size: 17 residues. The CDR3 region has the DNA TGTGCCAGCAGCGGGACTAGCGGGAGCCCTAACACCGGGGAGCTGTTTTTT. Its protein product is CASSGTSGSPNTGELFF.

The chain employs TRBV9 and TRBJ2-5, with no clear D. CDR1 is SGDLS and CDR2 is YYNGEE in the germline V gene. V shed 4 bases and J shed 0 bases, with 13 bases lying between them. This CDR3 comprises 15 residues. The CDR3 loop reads CASSHRDWDQETQYF. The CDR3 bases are TGTGCCAGCAGCCACCGAGATTGGGACCAAGAGACCCAGTACTTC.

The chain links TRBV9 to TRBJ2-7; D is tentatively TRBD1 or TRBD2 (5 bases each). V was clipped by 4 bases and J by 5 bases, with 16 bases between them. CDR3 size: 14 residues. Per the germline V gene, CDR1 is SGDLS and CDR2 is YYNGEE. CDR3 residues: CASSPRDGSNEQYF. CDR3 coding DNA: TGTGCCAGCAGCCCCCGGGACGGAAGCAACGAGCAGTACTTC.